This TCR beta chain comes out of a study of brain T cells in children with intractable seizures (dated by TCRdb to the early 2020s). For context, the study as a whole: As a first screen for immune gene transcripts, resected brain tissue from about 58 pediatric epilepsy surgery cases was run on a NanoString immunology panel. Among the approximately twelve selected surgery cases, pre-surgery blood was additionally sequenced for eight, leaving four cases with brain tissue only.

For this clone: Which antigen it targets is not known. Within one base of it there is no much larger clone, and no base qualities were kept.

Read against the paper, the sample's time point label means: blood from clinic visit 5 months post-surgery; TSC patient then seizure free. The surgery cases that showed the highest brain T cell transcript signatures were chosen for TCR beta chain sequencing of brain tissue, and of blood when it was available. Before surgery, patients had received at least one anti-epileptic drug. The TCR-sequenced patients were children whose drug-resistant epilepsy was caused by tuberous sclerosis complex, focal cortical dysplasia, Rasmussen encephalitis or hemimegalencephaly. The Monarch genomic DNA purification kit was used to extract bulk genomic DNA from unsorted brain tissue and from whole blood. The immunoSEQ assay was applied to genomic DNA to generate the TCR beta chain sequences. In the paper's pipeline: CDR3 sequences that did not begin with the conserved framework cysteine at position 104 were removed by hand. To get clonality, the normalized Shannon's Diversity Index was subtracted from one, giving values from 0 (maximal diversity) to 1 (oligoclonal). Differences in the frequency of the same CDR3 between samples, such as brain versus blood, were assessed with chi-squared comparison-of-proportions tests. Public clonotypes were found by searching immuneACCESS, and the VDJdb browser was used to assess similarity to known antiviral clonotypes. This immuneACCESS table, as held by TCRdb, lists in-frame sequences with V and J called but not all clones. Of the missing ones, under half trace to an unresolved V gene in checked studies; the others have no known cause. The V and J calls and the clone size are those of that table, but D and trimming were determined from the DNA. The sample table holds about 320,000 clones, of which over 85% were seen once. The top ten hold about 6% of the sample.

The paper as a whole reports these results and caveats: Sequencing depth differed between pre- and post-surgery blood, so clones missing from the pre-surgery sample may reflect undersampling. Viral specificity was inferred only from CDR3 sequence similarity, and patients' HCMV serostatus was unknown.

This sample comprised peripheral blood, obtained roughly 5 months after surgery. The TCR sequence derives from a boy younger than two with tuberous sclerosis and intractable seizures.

The DNA reads as follows: TGTGCCAGCAGGACCCTTCAAGAGACCCAGTACTTC. This is translated as CASRTLQETQYF. The rearrangement combines TRBV6-4 with TRBJ2-5, with the D segment identity uncertain. The CDR3 goes from the cysteine to the phenylalanine over 12 residues. The entry retains the CDR3 DNA only, 36 bases that are in frame from base 1. V is shortened by 6 bases, J by 2 bases, and the region joining them spans 7 bases. The germline V gene provides CDR1 MRHNA and CDR2 SNTAGT.